One and the same sample provided the 26 T cell receptor beta chains below, sequenced in a study of T cell responses to AZD1222 COVID-19 vaccine. TCRdb's table, derived via immunoSEQ multiplex PCR, lists solely in-frame clones and lacks some. The sample has some 120,000 clones, more than 65% seen once. Sequenced here: peripheral blood, sampled 28 days after the second AZD1222 dose. These receptors were taken from an adult who received the AZD1222 COVID-19 vaccine.

V gene TRBV5-1 combines with J gene TRBJ2-5; TRBD1 is a possible D gene (6 bases). The CDR3 extends over 14 amino acids. V lost 5 bases and J lost 1, with 12 bases in between. CDR1 is SGHRS, CDR2 YFSETQ, per germline. DNA for the CDR3: TGCGCCAGCAGGGCGCAGGGGTCCCAAGAGACCCAGTACTTC. Protein sequence: CASRAQGSQETQYF. The whole variable domain, filled in from reference TRBV5-1 and TRBJ2-5, reads KAGVTQTPRYLIKTRGQQVTLSCSPISGHRSVSWYQQTPGQGLQFLFEYFSETQRNKGNFPGRFSGRQFSNSRSEMNVSTLELGDSALYLCASRAQGSQETQYFGPGTRLLVL.

The CDR3 is CASSRGDSGEKLFF. In DNA, the CDR3 is TGTGCCAGCAGCCGGGGGGATTCGGGTGAAAAACTGTTTTTT. This sequence joins TRBV7-9 and TRBJ1-4, with D perhaps matching TRBD1 (5 bases). V lost 5 bases to trimming and J lost 7 bases, with 14 bases between them. The CDR3 is 14 amino acids. Germline lookup yields CDR1 SEHNR and CDR2 FQNEAQ (reference sequence).

The chain is built from TRBV3-1 (or the pseudogene TRBV3-2) and TRBJ1-6; D call uncertain. The CDR3 runs 14 residues. V lost 2 bases and J lost 10, with 12 bases in between. Germline V gene lookup returns CDR1 LGHDT and CDR2 YNNKEL (reference sequence). The CDR3 sequence is CASSQQEINSPLHF. CDR3 in DNA: TGTGCCAGCAGCCAACAGGAGATCAACTCACCCCTCCACTTT.

V gene TRBV7-2 combines with J gene TRBJ1-2; 7 bases fit TRBD1. The CDR3 runs 15 residues. V was clipped by 5 bases and J by 0 bases; unmatched bases: 6. Germline lookup yields CDR1 SGHTA and CDR2 FQGNSA. The CDR3 protein is CASSPRTGSNYGYTF. The CDR3 nucleotides are TGTGCCAGCAGCCCCCGGACAGGCTCTAACTATGGCTACACCTTC.

The chain joins TRBV15 to TRBJ1-2; D is unclear. Trimming stripped 0 bases from V and 4 bases from J, with 9 bases between. The germline V gene has CDR1 LNHNV and CDR2 YYDKDF (reference sequence). This CDR3 is built from 14 residues. The CDR3 bases are TGTGCCACCAGCAGAGATGGTGGGCTCTATGGCTACACCTTC. This sequence encodes CATSRDGGLYGYTF.

The rearrangement uses TRBV12-3 or TRBV12-4 and TRBJ1-2, with no clear D. The CDR3 runs to 13 residues. V lost 3 bases, J lost 5 bases, and 10 bases lay in between. CDR3 in DNA: TGTGCCAGCAGTTTGCTCCAATCGTATGGCTACACCTTC. Encoded protein: CASSLLQSYGYTF.

The rearrangement joins TRBV10-2 to TRBJ2-3, with 10 bases that match TRBD2. The trim removed 2 bases at V and 5 bases at J, leaving 10 bases unmatched. CDR1 is WSHSY, CDR2 SAAADI, per germline. The CDR3 is made up of 17 amino acids. Here the CDR3 reads CASSEPSGGAVGDTQYF. As DNA, the CDR3 is TGCGCCAGCAGTGAGCCAAGCGGGGGGGCTGTAGGAGATACGCAGTATTTT.

V is TRBV7-9 and J is TRBJ2-5; maybe TRBD1 (6 bases). V was trimmed by 10 bases and J by 12 bases, leaving 21 bases between them. Germline V CDR1 and CDR2: SEHNR, FQNEAQ (reference sequence). The CDR3 runs 12 residues. CDR3 nucleotide sequence: TGTGCCACTCGGACAGAGGCCTTAATGAAGTACTTC. It translates to CATRTEALMKYF. The full variable domain, its missing parts supplied by reference TRBV7-9 and TRBJ2-5, is DTGVSQNPRHKITKRGQNVTFRCDPISEHNRLYWYRQTLGQGPEFLTYFQNEAQLEKSRLLSDRFSAERPKGSFSTLEIQRTEQGDSAMYLCATRTEALMKYFGPGTRLLVL.

The chain has TRBV29-1 and TRBJ1-1, with D tentatively TRBD1 (6 bases). The CDR3 is 10 amino acids. V was cut by 7 bases and J by 10 bases, with 13 bases left in between. CDR1 is SQVTM and CDR2 is ANQGSEA in the germline V gene. In DNA, the CDR3 is TGCAGCGCCGGAGGGGACACAGCTTTCTTT. As protein: CSAGGDTAFF.

The rearrangement links TRBV19 to TRBJ2-2, with a weak D call TRBD2 (5 bases). From germline, CDR1 is LNHDA and CDR2 SQIVND (reference sequence). The CDR3 spans 16 residues. The V end lost 5 bases, the J end lost 5 bases, and 18 bases lay between the germline ends. This chain's CDR3 is CASSSTPGVRTGELFF. Here the CDR3 DNA reads TGTGCCAGTAGTTCCACCCCCGGGGTGAGGACCGGGGAGCTGTTTTTT. The variable domain in full, with the rest retrieved from reference TRBV19 and TRBJ2-2, is DGGITQSPKYLFRKEGQNVTLSCEQNLNHDAMYWYRQDPGQGLRLIYYSQIVNDFQKGDIAEGYSVSREKKESFPLTVTSAQKNPTAFYLCASSSTPGVRTGELFFGEGSRLTVL.

V is TRBV5-4 and J is TRBJ1-5; D gene unclear. Trimming left V 0 bases short and J 4 bases short, with 17 bases between. The CDR3 consists of 17 residues. Germline lookup yields CDR1 SGHNT and CDR2 YYREEE (reference sequence). CDR3 amino acids: CASSLEPPGAANQPQHF. CDR3 nucleotide sequence: TGTGCCAGCAGCTTGGAGCCCCCGGGAGCGGCGAATCAGCCCCAGCATTTT.

The chain carries TRBV11-2 and TRBJ2-1; 7 bases line up with TRBD2. Looked up from germline, CDR1 is SGHAT and CDR2 is FQNNGV. The CDR3 sequence is 15 residues long. Germline trimming cut 8 bases from V and 0 bases from J; bases unmatched to any gene: 7. The CDR3 region is CASGNGGSSYNEQFF. The CDR3 nucleotides read TGTGCCAGCGGCAACGGGGGGAGCTCCTACAATGAGCAGTTCTTC.

As concerns this clone: This specimen includes other DNA sequences encoding the same CDR3. The chain employs TRBV6-5 and TRBJ1-6; no firm D call. This CDR3 is built from 14 residues. Trimming stripped 2 bases from V and 8 bases from J, with 10 bases between. Germline CDR1 and CDR2: MNHEY and SVGAGI. The CDR3: CASSYSGRDSPLHF. CDR3 nucleotide sequence: TGTGCCAGCAGTTACAGTGGGAGGGATTCACCCCTCCACTTT.

The chain uses TRBV3-1 (or the pseudogene TRBV3-2) and TRBJ2-7; D is undetermined. This CDR3 region has 14 residues. The V gene's germline CDR1 is LGHDT and CDR2 YNNKEL (reference sequence). V dropped 1 base and J dropped 2 bases, with 9 bases sitting between them. CDR3 sequence: CASSQGLVTYEQYF. In DNA form, the CDR3 reads TGTGCCAGCAGCCAAGGGTTGGTCACCTACGAGCAGTACTTC.

The rearrangement links TRBV7-9 to TRBJ1-1; a possible D gene is TRBD1 (6 bases). Germline values: CDR1 SEHNR, CDR2 FQNEAQ (reference sequence). The CDR3 loop spans 14 amino acids. Trimming cost V 5 bases and J 4 bases, with 14 bases left between them. The CDR3 DNA reads as TGTGCCAGCAGCCTCACGGACAGCCTCACTGAAGCTTTCTTT. Protein: CASSLTDSLTEAFF.

The chain combines TRBV5-1 with TRBJ1-2, with 7 bases aligning to TRBD1. The CDR3 consists of 13 residues. Losses at the gene ends were 4 bases for V and 7 bases for J; bases not matched to a gene: 7. Germline V gene data show CDR1 as SGHRS and CDR2 as YFSETQ. CDR3 region: CASSETGFLGYTF. The CDR3, as DNA: TGCGCCAGCAGCGAGACAGGGTTTCTTGGCTACACCTTC.

The rearrangement links TRBV5-1 to TRBJ1-1; maybe TRBD1 (6 bases). Per the germline V gene, CDR1 is SGHRS and CDR2 is YFSETQ. V lost 2 bases and J 1 base, leaving 9 bases between the germline ends. The CDR3 sequence is 14 residues long. The DNA of the CDR3 is TGCGCCAGCAGCTTTCAGGGGAGGAACACTGAAGCTTTCTTT. It codes for CASSFQGRNTEAFF.

V and J are TRBV9 and TRBJ1-4; D may be TRBD1 (6 bases). Germline V gene sequence: CDR1 SGDLS, CDR2 YYNGEE. This CDR3 contains 14 residues. Trimming left V 3 bases short and J 7 bases short, with 13 bases between. The CDR3 DNA follows: TGTGCCAGCAGCGCCCGGGGGGCGGGTGAAAAACTGTTTTTT. It encodes CASSARGAGEKLFF.

This clone was seen once. The CDR3 DNA reads TGCAGCGTTCGGGGCTATGGCTACACCTTC. Amino acids: CSVRGYGYTF. The rearrangement joins TRBV29-1 to TRBJ1-2; D remains ambiguous. The CDR3 consists of 10 residues. V shed 5 bases and J shed 4 bases, with 5 bases lying between them. Germline-derived CDR1 and CDR2 are SQVTM and ANQGSEA.

The chain is built from TRBV3-1 (or the pseudogene TRBV3-2) and TRBJ1-3; maybe TRBD1 (5 bases). Trimming took 4 bases from V and 0 from J, leaving 22 bases between them. CDR1 LGHDT and CDR2 YNNKEL come from the germline V gene (reference sequence). This CDR3 is 19 amino acids long. The DNA of the CDR3 is TGTGCCAGCAGCCGTAATACAATTGGGGGAGTTTTCTCTGGAAACACCATATATTTT. This sequence encodes CASSRNTIGGVFSGNTIYF.

The chain employs TRBV7-3 and TRBJ1-5; maybe TRBD1 (6 bases). CDR1 and CDR2 (germline): SGHTA, FQGTGA. The V end lost 5 bases, the J end lost 1 base, and 9 bases lay between the germline ends. The length of the CDR3 is 14 residues. CDR3 loop: CASSKGGSNQPQHF. For the CDR3, the DNA is TGTGCCAGCAGCAAAGGGGGAAGCAATCAGCCCCAGCATTTT.

The chain carries TRBV5-1 and TRBJ1-2, with D maybe TRBD1 (5 bases). The CDR3 totals 14 residues. Trimming took 0 bases from V and 7 from J, leaving 13 bases between them. Germline lookup yields CDR1 SGHRS and CDR2 YFSETQ. For the CDR3, the DNA is TGCGCCAGCAGCTTGGAGTTGGGGCGGGGTGGCTACACCTTC. This sequence encodes CASSLELGRGGYTF. Variable domain in full (rest from reference TRBV5-1 and TRBJ1-2): KAGVTQTPRYLIKTRGQQVTLSCSPISGHRSVSWYQQTPGQGLQFLFEYFSETQRNKGNFPGRFSGRQFSNSRSEMNVSTLELGDSALYLCASSLELGRGGYTFGSGTRLTVV.

The CDR3 region has the DNA TGTGCCAGCAGTTATGGGGAGGGACGTTCACCCCTCCACTTT. Protein product: CASSYGEGRSPLHF. The chain combines TRBV6-2 or TRBV6-3 with TRBJ1-6, with D possibly TRBD1 on 5 matching bases. The germline CDR1 and CDR2 sequences are MNHEY and SVGEGT. V was trimmed by 3 bases and J by 9 bases, leaving 12 bases between them. The CDR3 consists of 14 residues.

CDR3 coding DNA: TGTGCCAGCAGCTGCGGCCAGGGGTGCTCCTATAATTCACCCCTCCACTTT. It encodes CASSCGQGCSYNSPLHF. The chain joins TRBV3-1 (or the pseudogene TRBV3-2) to TRBJ1-6; TRBD1 might be the D (6 bases). Germline CDR1 is LGHDT and CDR2 is YNNKEL (reference sequence). Trimming removed 5 bases at V and 0 bases at J, with 14 bases between. This CDR3 comprises 17 residues.

The chain is built from TRBV11-2 and TRBJ1-1; D is unclear. The V gene's germline CDR1 is SGHAT and CDR2 FQNNGV. Deletions cut 2 bases from V and 8 bases from J, with 12 bases between. The CDR3 is 13 residues long. CDR3 DNA sequence: TGTGCCAGCAGCTTAACTGGAAGGCAAGAAGCTTTCTTT. The encoded protein is CASSLTGRQEAFF.

V is TRBV7-9 and J is TRBJ1-4; D is possibly TRBD1 (5 bases). CDR1 and CDR2 from the germline V gene are SEHNR and FQNEAQ (reference sequence). This CDR3 has 16 residues. Trimming removed 2 bases from V and 5 bases from J, with 15 bases in between. CDR3 protein: CASSLYLDRDNEKLFF. The DNA for the CDR3 is TGTGCCAGCAGCTTATACTTGGACCGGGACAATGAAAAACTGTTTTTT.